This T cell receptor (beta chain) was profiled in a study of radiation and T cells in renal cell carcinoma. Study-level points and caveats: In blood, top tumor clones expanded by 2 weeks, shrinking by 4. Baseline intratumoral clonotype presence is unknown without pretreatment biopsies.

The time point here: blood 2 weeks post-SBRT. The treatment was: 15 Gy SBRT to primary tumor, nephrectomy 4 weeks later. Radiation-treated patients gave blood at baseline, week 2 and week 4. Generated by immunoSEQ multiplex PCR, the TCRdb table keeps only in-frame clones and is missing some. The repertoire holds 70,000 or so clones, with around 80% as singletons. Regarding this clone: Its target is not known.

Germline CDR1 is GTSNPN and CDR2 is SVGIG (reference sequence). The CDR3 sequence is 13 residues long. Trimming took off 2 bases at V and 4 bases at J, with 11 bases between the two ends. Source: blood, taken from a patient whose treatment included radiotherapy and nephrectomy. The chain is built from TRBV30 and TRBJ1-1; D unresolved. This receptor was identified in a man aged 55 to 70 with renal cell carcinoma. The CDR3 here is CAWSWVASTEAFF. The CDR3 coding sequence is TGTGCCTGGAGTTGGGTGGCGAGCACTGAAGCTTTCTTT.